This TCR beta chain was identified during a study of long-term antiretroviral therapy in people with HIV. CDR1 MDHEN and CDR2 SYDVKM come from the germline V gene. This CDR3 is built from 15 residues. V lost 6 bases, J lost 8 bases, and 22 bases lay in between. Run at survey level, the immunoSEQ assay was version v3.0. Sequencing used immunoSEQ multiplex PCR; TCRdb keeps in-frame clones, though not all of them. The sample lists some 30,000 clones, roughly 87% occurring once. The sequence came from a man over 45 with HIV. The rearrangement joins TRBV28 to TRBJ1-2; the D gene is possibly TRBD1 (6 bases). The sequences come from unsorted PBMCs, collected 2 years after starting antiretroviral therapy. As DNA, the CDR3 is TGTGCCAGCAGCCTACCGCGGGGCCAGGGGAGGGGCTACACCTTC. Translated: CASSLPRGQGRGYTF.